A selection of T cell receptor beta chains follows, all from one sample in a study of a mutant IDH1 vaccine in newly diagnosed glioma. No cognate antigen is known for these TCRs. Assay: immunoSEQ multiplex PCR; the TCRdb copy retains only in-frame clones and omits some. The table includes some 120,000 clones, roughly 78% detected once. The sequenced sample was PBMCs, obtained from a glioma patient whose treatment included an IDH1 peptide vaccine. The receptors shown here come from a man aged 35 to 55 with glioma. Both conserved end residues are part of each CDR3. D genes are given only for firm matches. Clone size appears in some rows only: once, few, many, or a class for an expanded clone.

clone size,D gene,J gene,V gene,CDR3 DNA,CDR3 protein
NA,TRBD1,TRBJ1-5,TRBV18,TGTGCCAGCTCACCTCCGGGACAGGGAGCGCGGCAGCCCCAGCATTTT,CASSPPGQGARQPQHF
once,TRBD1,TRBJ2-7,TRBV11-3,TGTGCCAGCAGCTTAACGGGACAGGGGTACGAGCAGTACTTC,CASSLTGQGYEQYF
medium-sized,TRBD2,TRBJ2-2,TRBV5-4,TGTGCCAGCAGCTTGAAAACTAGCGGGGGGGACGGGGAGCTGTTTTTT,CASSLKTSGGDGELFF
NA,NA,TRBJ1-2,TRBV4-2,TGTGCCAGCAGCCCCTCAATGGGGGCAGGCTACACCTTC,CASSPSMGAGYTF
NA,TRBD2,TRBJ2-1,TRBV11-2,TGTGCCAGCAGCTTAGCCCGTTTCGGGTCTAGCGGGGGGGAGTATGAGCAGTTCTTC,CASSLARFGSSGGEYEQFF
NA,NA,TRBJ2-5,TRBV7-2,TGTGCCAGCAGCCTAGGGCGGAAAGAGACCCAGTACTTC,CASSLGRKETQYF
NA,NA,TRBJ1-1,TRBV10-3,TGTGCCATCATGGGGGGGGCGAGGAGCACTGAAGCTTTCTTT,CAIMGGARSTEAFF
medium-sized,NA,TRBJ2-1,TRBV10-3,TGTGCCATCAGCAGTTCTCAAGGGAGCGGAGACTACAATGAGCAGTTCTTC,CAISSSQGSGDYNEQFF
few,NA,TRBJ1-6,TRBV4-3,TGCGCCAGCAGCCAAGGGACAGTCCTTCAATATAATTCACCCCTCCACTTT,CASSQGTVLQYNSPLHF
once,NA,TRBJ2-5,TRBV7-8,TGTGCCAGCAGCCTCGGGGGTGGGCAAGAGACCCAGTACTTC,CASSLGGGQETQYF
NA,NA,TRBJ2-3,TRBV19,TGTGCCAGTAGTATAGGCGGGACGCTCACAGATACGCAGTATTTT,CASSIGGTLTDTQYF
many,NA,TRBJ2-7,TRBV5-1,TGCGCCAGCAGCTCTACACCGGGGCACGACGAGCAGTACTTC,CASSSTPGHDEQYF
NA,NA,TRBJ1-2,TRBV7-9,TGTGCCAGCAGCATTACGACAGATAACTATGGCTACACCTTC,CASSITTDNYGYTF
NA,TRBD1,TRBJ2-1,TRBV2,TGTGCCAGCAGTGAACCAGGGGGGCAGTTCTTC,CASSEPGGQFF
NA,NA,TRBJ1-4,TRBV9,TGTGCCAGCAGCCCTAGTGGACAGAGTAATGAAAAACTGTTTTTT,CASSPSGQSNEKLFF
NA,NA,TRBJ1-2,TRBV30,TGTGCCTGGAGTGACGCAGGAGGCTACACCTTC,CAWSDAGGYTF
once,TRBD2,TRBJ2-5,TRBV6-5,TGTGCCAGCAGACTAGCGGGAGGGGGAGAGACCCAGTACTTC,CASRLAGGGETQYF
NA,NA,TRBJ1-2,TRBV29-1,TGCAGCGTTGGGTCAGGGGTCGGCTACACCTTC,CSVGSGVGYTF
NA,NA,TRBJ2-5,TRBV19,TGTGCCAGTAGTCAACAGGGCCAAGAGACCCAGTACTTC,CASSQQGQETQYF
NA,NA,TRBJ2-3,TRBV10-3,TGTGCCATCAGTGAGGGACAGCCTAGCACAGATACGCAGTATTTT,CAISEGQPSTDTQYF
few,TRBD1,TRBJ1-1,TRBV30,TGTGCCTGGGACAGGGTTAACACTGAAGCTTTCTTT,CAWDRVNTEAFF
NA,TRBD1,TRBJ2-4,TRBV5-5,TGTGCCAGCAGCTTGGCCGACAGGGCTCTAGCCAAAAACATTCAGTACTTC,CASSLADRALAKNIQYF
NA,TRBD1,TRBJ2-3,TRBV9,TGTGCCAGCAGCGTAGATCGCACAGGGGCGCAGTATTTT,CASSVDRTGAQYF
NA,TRBD1,TRBJ2-5,TRBV10-3,TGTGCCATTCAGGGGGCGGGAGAGACCCAGTACTTC,CAIQGAGETQYF
NA,NA,TRBJ2-7,TRBV29-1,TGCAGCGTCTCGGACAGTTCCTACGAGCAGTACTTC,CSVSDSSYEQYF
NA,NA,TRBJ1-1,TRBV30,TGTGCCTGGAGTGTACGTGGCGACTTAGCTTTCTTT,CAWSVRGDLAFF
NA,TRBD1,TRBJ1-1,TRBV10-3,TGTGCCATCGGGACAGGGAGTCCGAACACTGAAGCTTTCTTT,CAIGTGSPNTEAFF
NA,NA,TRBJ1-6,TRBV7-8,TGTGCCAGCAGCTTACGCAGAAACAGGGTGACTTCACCCCTCCACTTT,CASSLRRNRVTSPLHF
few,NA,TRBJ1-5,TRBV10-3,TGTGCCATCAGTGAGTCGAAGGGTAGCAATCAGCCCCAGCATTTT,CAISESKGSNQPQHF
NA,NA,TRBJ2-7,TRBV18,TGTGCCAGCTCTCCGACCGACTACGAGCAGTACTTC,CASSPTDYEQYF
NA,NA,TRBJ2-7,TRBV5-1,TGCGCCAGCAGCCCCGAGGGTCGCTACGAGCAGTACTTC,CASSPEGRYEQYF
NA,TRBD2,TRBJ2-6,TRBV10-3,TGTGCCATCAGGGGGGGGGACCCCTCGGGGGCCAACGTCCTGACTTTC,CAIRGGDPSGANVLTF
NA,TRBD1,TRBJ1-4,TRBV7-2,TGTGCCAGCAGGTTTGGACAGGCTGAAAAACTGTTTTTT,CASRFGQAEKLFF
few,NA,TRBJ1-1,TRBV30,TGTGCCTGGAGTGTACTGGGGGCCCCTACTGAAGCTTTCTTT,CAWSVLGAPTEAFF
NA,NA,TRBJ1-6,TRBV11-2,TGTGCCAGCAGCCCGGAACCCTATAATTCACCCCTCCACTTT,CASSPEPYNSPLHF
few,NA,TRBJ1-1,TRBV4-3,TGCGCCAGCAGCCAAGTCGGGGGTGAAGCTTTCTTT,CASSQVGGEAFF
NA,TRBD1,TRBJ2-6,TRBV2,TGTGCCAGCAGAGGGGACAGGTCTGGGGCCAACGTCCTGACTTTC,CASRGDRSGANVLTF
NA,TRBD2,TRBJ2-3,TRBV2,TGTGCCAGTACAGAGCGGGGGCCCACAGATACGCAGTATTTT,CASTERGPTDTQYF
NA,NA,TRBJ1-4,TRBV5-1,TGCGCCAGCAGCTTCGCCCAGGGGTTTAATGAAAAACTGTTTTTT,CASSFAQGFNEKLFF
NA,TRBD1,TRBJ2-3,TRBV18,TGTGCCAGCTCAGAGGACAGGGGTGAGCAGTATTTT,CASSEDRGEQYF
NA,TRBD1,TRBJ2-3,TRBV2,TGTGCCAGCAGGGAGACAGGGAGTGGCACAGATACGCAGTATTTT,CASRETGSGTDTQYF
once,NA,TRBJ1-1,TRBV4-3,TGCGCCAGCAGCCAAGCGCACGGGAACACTGAAGCTTTCTTT,CASSQAHGNTEAFF
NA,NA,TRBJ2-7,TRBV7-2,TGTGCCAGCAGCTTAGTCCTCTCCTACGAGCAGTACTTC,CASSLVLSYEQYF